Below are 23 T cell receptor beta chains sequenced from a single sample in a study of spatial heterogeneity in lung cancer. TCRdb passed the 5' RACE reads through MiXCR, listing each CDR3 protein once. The data contain fewer than 9,500 distinct CDR3 sequences, 7.5% to 10% of them singletons. Time point noted: sample taken at primary tumor resection. The starting material was normal lung tissue next to the tumor, obtained at surgery. The receptors stem from a male donor with early-stage non-small cell lung cancer.

This clonotype was seen a few times. The rearrangement uses TRBV27 and TRBJ1-4, with unresolved D. The ends were cut back, 5 bases at V and 7 bases at J, with 2 bases in the middle. The CDR3 runs to 10 residues. Per the germline V gene, CDR1 is MNHEY and CDR2 is SMNVEV (reference sequence). The CDR3, as DNA: TGTGCCAGCAGTAGTGAAAAACTGTTTTTT. Residues: CASSSEKLFF. Based on the CDR3 plus reference TRBV27 and TRBJ1-4, the full variable domain is EAQVTQNPRYLITVTGKKLTVTCSQNMNHEYMSWYRQDPGLGLRQIYYSMNVEVTDKGDVPEGYKVSRKEKRNFPLILESPSPNQTSLYFCASSSEKLFFGSGTQLSVL.

At least ten counts were recorded for this clonotype. V usage is TRBV12-3 or TRBV12-4 and J usage is TRBJ2-3; TRBD2 matches at 12 bases. After removal of 1 base from V and 5 bases from J, the junction contained 13 bases not matched to a gene. This CDR3 region has 19 residues. The CDR3: CASSLGPSLAGGPGDTQYF. The DNA of the CDR3 is TGTGCCAGCAGTTTAGGCCCGAGCCTAGCGGGGGGGCCGGGAGATACGCAGTATTTT.

This clonotype has a count of ten or more. The chain employs TRBV11-2 and TRBJ1-2, with unresolved D. The CDR3 length is 12 residues. Germline V CDR1 and CDR2: SGHAT, FQNNGV. V was shortened by 2 bases and J by 7 bases, with 8 bases between the two germline ends. CDR3 sequence: CASSLLRIGYTF. The CDR3 nucleotides read TGTGCCAGCAGCTTACTACGGATTGGCTACACCTTC.

This clonotype was counted a few times. The gene calls are TRBV28 and TRBJ1-1, with no clear D. V lost 3 bases to trimming and J lost 4 bases, with 24 bases between them. There are 18 residues in the CDR3. Germline V gene data show CDR1 as MDHEN and CDR2 as SYDVKM. DNA for the CDR3: TGTGCCAGCAGTTTTCCCCTGGCAGGCCTCGCTCTAGCCACTGAAGCTTTCTTT. This gives the protein CASSFPLAGLALATEAFF.

This clonotype was counted at least ten times. The chain is built from TRBV7-9 and TRBJ2-7; the match to TRBD2 covers 9 bases. The V gene end was trimmed by 5 bases and the J gene end by 2 bases; junction bases not matched to a gene: 7. Germline V gene lookup returns CDR1 SEHNR and CDR2 FQNEAQ (reference sequence). The CDR3 spans 15 residues. The CDR3 DNA reads as TGTGCCAGCAGCCACCTAGCGGGGAAGACCTACGAGCAGTACTTC. Translating gives CASSHLAGKTYEQYF.

This clonotype was found many times. The rearrangement links TRBV7-9 to TRBJ1-1; no firm D call. CDR3 size: 15 residues. V lost 5 bases and J 10 bases, leaving 23 bases between the germline ends. Germline values: CDR1 SEHNR, CDR2 FQNEAQ (reference sequence). CDR3: CASSPGGGEGKVAFF. The CDR3 DNA reads as TGTGCCAGCAGCCCCGGAGGCGGTGAAGGGAAGGTAGCTTTCTTT.

Sample share makes this clonotype medium-sized. The V and J genes are TRBV4-2 and TRBJ2-1, with 9 bases identical to TRBD2. The V gene's germline CDR1 is LGHNA and CDR2 YNFKEQ. Trimming removed 4 bases from V and 3 bases from J; junction bases left unmatched: 4. CDR3 length equals 15 residues. The CDR3 DNA reads TGTGCCAGCAGCCGTAGCGGGGGCCTCTACAATGAGCAGTTCTTC. It codes for CASSRSGGLYNEQFF.

This clonotype has a count of ten or more. V gene TRBV19 combines with J gene TRBJ2-3, with TRBD2 identical over 9 bases. CDR3 length equals 15 residues. The V gene's germline CDR1 is LNHDA and CDR2 SQIVND (reference sequence). With V trimmed by 5 bases and J by 2 bases, 5 bases remained unmatched. For the CDR3, the DNA is TGTGCCAGTAGTCCAAGCGGGGGGCCCACAGATACGCAGTATTTT. Its protein product is CASSPSGGPTDTQYF.

This clonotype was seen repeatedly, ten times or more. The chain recombines TRBV5-4 with TRBJ2-2, with 14 positions matching TRBD2. Germline values: CDR1 SGHNT, CDR2 YYREEE (reference sequence). With 2 bases clipped from V and 4 bases from J, the junction kept 10 bases outside the gene matches. This CDR3 is built from 19 residues. The CDR3 here is CASSFMGLAGARGTGELFF. DNA of the CDR3: TGTGCCAGCAGCTTCATGGGACTAGCGGGAGCACGTGGCACCGGGGAGCTGTTTTTT.

Within the sample, this clonotype is medium-sized. In DNA, the CDR3 is TGTGCCAGCAGTCTACAGGGGGGTGAGCAGTTCTTC. As protein: CASSLQGGEQFF. The chain links TRBV13 to TRBJ2-1; 8 nucleotides agree with TRBD1. Germline-derived CDR1 and CDR2 are PRHDT and FYEKMQ (reference sequence). This CDR3 is 12 amino acids long. V was clipped by 6 bases and J by 9 bases; unmatched bases: 4.

This clonotype is judged large. CDR3 in DNA: TGTGCCAGCAGTCTACCCAACAATGAGCAGTTCTTC. Translated, it gives CASSLPNNEQFF. The chain joins TRBV28 to TRBJ2-1, with D unresolved. The germline CDR1 and CDR2 sequences are MDHEN and SYDVKM. Trimming pared 5 bases from V and 5 bases from J, leaving 7 bases between. CDR3 length: 12 amino acids.

CDR3 sequence (DNA): TGCAGTGCTTCCCCTACCGGGAGGATCGGCGCCGGGGAGCTGTTTTTT. This sequence encodes CSASPTGRIGAGELFF. V is TRBV20-1 and J is TRBJ2-2, with 7 bases lining up with TRBD2. Trimming cost V 5 bases and J 6 bases; bases outside gene matches: 15. Germline lookup yields CDR1 DFQATT and CDR2 SNEGSKA (reference sequence). The CDR3 has 16 residues.

This clonotype occurred many times. DNA of the CDR3: TGTGCCAGCAGCCTGGCAGGGGGGCAAGAGACCCAGTACTTC. This gives the protein CASSLAGGQETQYF. V and J are TRBV7-3 and TRBJ2-5; TRBD1 might be the D (7 bases). V was cut by 5 bases and J by 2 bases, with 12 bases left in between. The germline V gene encodes CDR1 SGHTA and CDR2 FQGTGA. This CDR3 has 14 residues.

The V call is TRBV25-1, the J call TRBJ2-5; a weak D match, TRBD2 (6 bases). V was clipped by 6 bases and J by 0 bases, with 14 bases between them. CDR1 and CDR2 (germline): MGHDK, SYGVNS. The length of the CDR3 is 15 residues. The CDR3 sequence: CASRSGRDYQETQYF. The CDR3, as DNA: TGTGCCAGCAGGTCTGGCCGGGACTACCAAGAGACCCAGTACTTC.

At least ten counts were recorded for this clonotype. J is TRBJ1-5 and V is TRBV11-2, with D hard to call. CDR1 SGHAT and CDR2 FQNNGV come from the germline V gene. Trimming pared 2 bases from V and 1 base from J, leaving 9 bases between. This CDR3 spans 15 amino acids. CDR3 in DNA: TGTGCCAGCAGCTTATTAATTGGGAGCAATCAGCCCCAGCATTTT. Translation gives CASSLLIGSNQPQHF. The variable domain in full, with the rest retrieved from reference TRBV11-2 and TRBJ1-5, is EAGVAQSPRYKIIEKRQSVAFWCNPISGHATLYWYQQILGQGPKLLIQFQNNGVVDDSQLPKDRFSAERLKGVDSTLKIQPAKLEDSAVYLCASSLLIGSNQPQHFGDGTRLSIL.

This clonotype was seen many times. The chain couples TRBV19 to TRBJ2-3, with 10 bases aligning to TRBD1. Losses at the gene ends were 5 bases for V and 6 bases for J; bases not matched to a gene: 8. Germline loops: CDR1 LNHDA, CDR2 SQIVND (reference sequence). The CDR3 has 15 amino acids. The CDR3 sequence is CASSSRQGATDTQYF. The CDR3 DNA follows: TGTGCCAGTAGTTCCCGACAGGGGGCTACGGATACGCAGTATTTT.

The rearrangement joins TRBV5-1 to TRBJ1-6, with D perhaps TRBD1 (5 bases). Trimming pared 4 bases from V and 0 bases from J, leaving 14 bases between. The CDR3 spans 17 residues. Germline CDR1 reads SGHRS; CDR2 reads YFSETQ. CDR3 sequence: CASSRQSPSSYNSPLHF. Here the CDR3 DNA reads TGCGCCAGCAGCCGACAGTCCCCGAGCTCCTATAATTCACCCCTCCACTTT.

By share, this clonotype ranks as medium-sized. The chain links TRBV5-6 to TRBJ2-1, with 10 bases fitting TRBD2. The CDR3 spans 17 residues. CDR1 is SGHDT and CDR2 is YYEEEE in the germline V gene. V shed 4 bases, J shed 3 bases, and the junction held 10 bases outside the gene matches. In DNA, the CDR3 is TGTGCCAGCAGCACACTAACACTAGCGGGGAACTACAATGAGCAGTTCTTC. Amino acid sequence: CASSTLTLAGNYNEQFF.

The sample holds many counts of this clonotype. This rearrangement joins TRBV7-9 to TRBJ1-2; no definite D call. V lost 5 bases to trimming and J lost 1 base, with 14 bases between them. CDR3 length: 15 residues. Germline loops: CDR1 SEHNR, CDR2 FQNEAQ (reference sequence). CDR3 amino acids: CASSTGSTDNYGYTF. CDR3 bases: TGTGCCAGCAGCACGGGGTCCACAGATAACTATGGCTACACCTTC.

This clonotype came up a few times. V is TRBV20-1 and J is TRBJ1-6; no definite D call. CDR1 and CDR2 (germline): DFQATT, SNEGSKA (reference sequence). This CDR3 is 12 amino acids long. V lost 6 bases and J lost 6, with 9 bases in between. In DNA form, the CDR3 reads TGCAGTGCCGCTAACCCTAATTCACCCCTCCACTTT. Translation gives CSAANPNSPLHF.

In this sample, this clonotype is medium-sized. The chain joins TRBV25-1 to TRBJ2-3; TRBD1 matches 7 bases. CDR1 and CDR2 from the germline V gene are MGHDK and SYGVNS. V lost 4 bases to trimming and J lost 8 bases; unmatched junction nucleotides: 6. The CDR3 spans 13 residues. CDR3 region: CASSGTGRATQYF. The CDR3, as DNA: TGTGCCAGCAGTGGGACAGGTCGTGCTACGCAGTATTTT.

This clonotype was observed at least ten times. V is TRBV20-1 and J is TRBJ2-5; 10 nucleotides line up with TRBD1. This CDR3 contains 18 residues. The V segment lost 7 bases and the J segment 2 bases; nucleotides outside the gene matches: 19. Germline values: CDR1 DFQATT, CDR2 SNEGSKA (reference sequence). This CDR3 reads CSVSTLFDRGRGQETQYF. CDR3 nucleotide sequence: TGCAGTGTCTCCACCCTATTCGACAGGGGGCGCGGACAAGAGACCCAGTACTTC.

This clonotype has ten or more counts. The rearrangement joins TRBV6-4 to TRBJ2-1, with 7 bases aligning to TRBD1. The V and J ends lost 3 bases and 5 bases, in that order; junction bases with no gene match: 1. The CDR3 has 13 residues. Germline CDR1 is MRHNA and CDR2 is SNTAGT. CDR3 residues: CASSERGHNEQFF. DNA for the CDR3: TGTGCCAGCAGTGAAAGGGGGCACAATGAGCAGTTCTTC.